The 26 T cell receptor beta chains in this list originate from one sample, sequenced in a study of cytomegalovirus exposure and HLA in healthy donors. A multiplex PCR was run with 60 Vbeta primers and 13 Jbeta primers. The data were produced by immunoSEQ multiplex PCR, yet TCRdb's version contains in-frame clones alone and is incomplete. The table includes 120,000 to 150,000 clones, more than 60% detected once. The sample was PBMCs. The receptors were sampled from a male donor in good health and CMV-seronegative.

The chain couples TRBV4-3 to TRBJ1-6; D is perhaps TRBD1 (6 bases). The CDR3 sequence is 16 residues long. The germline gives CDR1 LGHNA, CDR2 YSLEER. V was trimmed by 1 base and J by 6 bases, leaving 13 bases between them. Here the CDR3 reads CASSQVGTRRNSPLHF. The CDR3 DNA reads TGCGCCAGCAGCCAAGTCGGGACACGGCGTAATTCACCCCTCCACTTT.

The chain couples TRBV7-9 to TRBJ2-7, with 7 positions matching TRBD2. This CDR3 has 16 residues. CDR1 and CDR2 from the germline V gene are SEHNR and FQNEAQ (reference sequence). Trimming took 4 bases from V and 0 from J; bases not matched to a gene: 9. CDR3 sequence (DNA): TGTGCCAGCAGCTCCTCCTCGGGGGGAGGCTCCTACGAGCAGTACTTC. This codes for CASSSSSGGGSYEQYF.

This clone has only a few counts. The junction shows a germline mismatch at one end, possibly a read error. V is TRBV10-3 and J is TRBJ1-2; a possible D gene is TRBD1 (5 bases). Germline CDR1 is ENHRY and CDR2 is SYGVKD. The CDR3 is 15 residues long. The DNA for the CDR3 is TGTACCATCAAGTCTCTGACAGACCCTTCAGGGGGCTACACCTTC. Amino acids: CTIKSLTDPSGGYTF.

The chain has TRBV27 and TRBJ1-1; 7 positions agree with TRBD1. Germline V gene sequence: CDR1 MNHEY, CDR2 SMNVEV (reference sequence). The junction had 13 bases not matched to a gene; V was cut back by 8 bases and J by 4 bases. The CDR3 has 15 residues. The CDR3 DNA reads TGTGCCAGCTACACAGGGGCGGCAGGCTTCACTGAAGCTTTCTTT. As protein: CASYTGAAGFTEAFF.

This rearrangement joins TRBV25-1 to TRBJ1-6, with 8 bases fitting TRBD1. CDR3 length: 16 amino acids. V was clipped by 3 bases and J by 4 bases; unmatched bases: 5. Germline V CDR1 and CDR2: MGHDK, SYGVNS. CDR3 bases: TGTGCCAGCAGTGAGAACAGGGGGATGTATAATTCACCCCTCCACTTT. Amino acid sequence: CASSENRGMYNSPLHF.

The chain combines TRBV30 with TRBJ2-5; D not resolved. The CDR3 loop spans 13 amino acids. The germline V and J ends were trimmed by 4 bases and 0 bases, with 9 bases remaining between them. The germline CDR1 and CDR2 sequences are GTSNPN and SVGIG (reference sequence). The CDR3 region has the DNA TGTGCCTGGAATCAACGGTACCAAGAGACCCAGTACTTC. This gives the protein CAWNQRYQETQYF.

The chain joins TRBV5-1 to TRBJ2-7; 12 bases fit TRBD2. The CDR3 covers 16 residues. Losses at the gene ends were 4 bases for V and 2 bases for J; bases not matched to a gene: 7. Germline values: CDR1 SGHRS, CDR2 YFSETQ. DNA of the CDR3: TGCGCCAGCAGCGGTGGGACTAGCGGGCTTACCTACGAGCAGTACTTC. Encoded protein: CASSGGTSGLTYEQYF.

In its sample, this clone was seen a few times. The V call is TRBV6-5, the J call TRBJ1-4; no firm D call. V shed 0 bases and J shed 8 bases, with 7 bases lying between them. CDR3 size: 13 residues. Germline V gives CDR1 MNHEY, CDR2 SVGAGI. In nucleotides, the CDR3 is TGTGCCAGCAGTTACTCGAACTGGGAAAAACTGTTTTTT. It yields the protein CASSYSNWEKLFF.

The chain recombines TRBV5-6 with TRBJ2-5; 7 nucleotides agree with TRBD2. The CDR3 runs 17 residues. V was clipped by 0 bases and J by 5 bases; unmatched bases: 13. Germline V gives CDR1 SGHDT, CDR2 YYEEEE. CDR3: CASSLGELRLARETQYF. The DNA for the CDR3 is TGTGCCAGCAGCTTGGGAGAGTTACGACTAGCCAGGGAGACCCAGTACTTC.

J is TRBJ2-7 and V is TRBV27, with TRBD1 identical over 7 bases. Germline V gene lookup returns CDR1 MNHEY and CDR2 SMNVEV (reference sequence). The CDR3 covers 13 residues. With 4 bases clipped from V and 7 bases from J, the junction kept 7 bases outside the gene matches. The CDR3 protein is CASSSVTGQEQYF. The DNA for the CDR3 is TGTGCCAGCAGTTCGGTGACAGGGCAGGAGCAGTACTTC.

The chain links TRBV6-6 to TRBJ2-7, with 11 bases aligning to TRBD2. CDR3 length: 14 amino acids. Trimming took 0 bases from V and 7 from J; bases not matched to a gene: 2. Germline V gene sequence: CDR1 MNHNY, CDR2 SVGAGI (reference sequence). This CDR3 reads CASSYSTSGEEQYF. In nucleotides, the CDR3 is TGTGCCAGCAGTTACTCGACTAGCGGGGAAGAGCAGTACTTC.

V usage is TRBV10-3 and J usage is TRBJ1-2, with TRBD1 as a possible D gene (6 bases). The CDR3 runs 15 residues. V was pared by 5 bases and J by 4 bases, with 17 bases between. CDR1 and CDR2 (germline): ENHRY, SYGVKD. The CDR3 reads CAISPFLQGSYGYTF. The CDR3 nucleotides read TGTGCCATCAGTCCATTCTTACAGGGTAGCTATGGCTACACCTTC.

This clone was counted between two and nine times. The chain joins TRBV5-1 to TRBJ2-1; possibly TRBD2 for D (6 bases). The CDR3 is 13 amino acids. V was shortened by 0 bases and J by 10 bases, with 11 bases between the two germline ends. Germline CDR1 reads SGHRS; CDR2 reads YFSETQ. The CDR3 protein is CASSLVPGEEQFF. CDR3 DNA sequence: TGCGCCAGCAGCTTGGTTCCGGGGGAGGAGCAGTTCTTC.

The chain uses TRBV5-4 and TRBJ1-4, with D possibly being TRBD1 (5 bases). Looked up from germline, CDR1 is SGHNT and CDR2 is YYREEE (reference sequence). This CDR3 contains 15 residues. V was pared by 1 base and J by 5 bases, with 12 bases between. CDR3 bases: TGTGCCAGCAGCTTGAAAACAGGACCAAATGAAAAACTGTTTTTT. Its protein is CASSLKTGPNEKLFF.

V is TRBV7-6 and J is TRBJ2-7; 8 bases match TRBD2. Germline trimming cut 0 bases from V and 2 bases from J; bases unmatched to any gene: 3. CDR3 length equals 15 residues. Per the germline V gene, CDR1 is SGHVS and CDR2 is FNYEAQ. The CDR3, as DNA: TGTGCCAGCAGCTTAGCGCCGGGACTAGCCTACGAGCAGTACTTC. As protein: CASSLAPGLAYEQYF. The full variable domain, rest sourced from reference TRBV7-6 and TRBJ2-7, is GAGVSQSPRYKVTKRGQDVALRCDPISGHVSLYWYRQALGQGPEFLTYFNYEAQQDKSGLPNDRFSAERPEGSISTLTIQRTEQRDSAMYRCASSLAPGLAYEQYFGPGTRLTVT.

Note on this clone: The CDR3 carries no conserved terminal phenylalanine or tryptophan, so it likely arises from a read error. This chain uses TRBV29-1 with TRBJ1-2; D perhaps matches TRBD1 (6 bases). Germline assignment: CDR1 SQVTM and CDR2 ANQGSEA. The CDR3 has 13 amino acids. Between the trimmed V and J ends, which lost 2 bases and 8 bases, there was a span of 15 bases. This chain's CDR3 is CSVELAIRGGYTL. In DNA, the CDR3 is TGCAGCGTTGAATTGGCCATAAGGGGGGGCTACACCCTC.

This chain uses TRBV19 with TRBJ2-5; 10 positions match TRBD1. V was pared by 9 bases and J by 4 bases, with 8 bases of the junction left unmatched. Germline V gene sequence: CDR1 LNHDA, CDR2 SQIVND (reference sequence). The CDR3 covers 14 residues. CDR3: CASQPGDRGETQYF. The CDR3 region has the DNA TGTGCCAGCCAGCCCGGGGACAGGGGAGAGACCCAGTACTTC.

V is TRBV5-1 and J is TRBJ2-7; 9 nucleotides line up with TRBD1. The CDR3 contains 13 residues. Germline assignment: CDR1 SGHRS and CDR2 YFSETQ. After removal of 4 bases from V and 4 bases from J, the junction contained 3 bases not matched to a gene. The CDR3 region has the DNA TGCGCCAGCAGCGGGGGGACAGGGTACGAGCAGTACTTC. Residues: CASSGGTGYEQYF. The variable domain in full, completed from reference TRBV5-1 and TRBJ2-7, reads KAGVTQTPRYLIKTRGQQVTLSCSPISGHRSVSWYQQTPGQGLQFLFEYFSETQRNKGNFPGRFSGRQFSNSRSEMNVSTLELGDSALYLCASSGGTGYEQYFGPGTRLTVT.

This clone has a handful of counts. At one of its ends the junction is not consistent with the germline gene, which may arise from a read error. The chain has TRBV9 and TRBJ2-1; TRBD2 might be the D (5 bases). The CDR3 totals 15 residues. Per germline, CDR1 SGDLS and CDR2 YYNGEE. The CDR3 DNA sequence: TGTTCCAGCAGCGGCGTTCAACTTGTCTACAATGAGCAGTTCTTC. Protein product: CSSSGVQLVYNEQFF.

The CDR3 sequence: CSVERWDREPTTNTGELFF. The CDR3 nucleotides read TGCAGCGTTGAGAGGTGGGACAGGGAGCCAACAACGAACACCGGGGAGCTGTTTTTT. V usage is TRBV29-1 and J usage is TRBJ2-2; 9 bases agree with TRBD1. CDR3 length: 19 residues. V lost 3 bases and J lost 0; bases outside the gene matches: 14. Germline CDR1 and CDR2: SQVTM and ANQGSEA.

The rearrangement joins TRBV7-8 to TRBJ2-7; 8 bases agree with TRBD1. Unmatched junction bases numbered 8, after V lost 5 bases and J lost 2 bases. CDR3 size: 15 residues. CDR1 and CDR2 (germline): SGHVS, FQNEAQ. In DNA form, the CDR3 reads TGTGCCAGCAGCCTTAGGGTCAGGGGGCCCTACGAGCAGTACTTC. This sequence encodes CASSLRVRGPYEQYF. Looking up the rest from reference TRBV7-8 and TRBJ2-7 gives the full variable domain: GAGVSQSPRYKVAKRGQDVALRCDPISGHVSLFWYQQALGQGPEFLTYFQNEAQLDKSGLPSDRFFAERPEGSVSTLKIQRTQQEDSAVYLCASSLRVRGPYEQYFGPGTRLTVT.

The V gene is TRBV6-1, the J gene TRBJ2-3; TRBD1 matches 7 bases. The CDR3 consists of 15 residues. Germline trimming cut 4 bases from V and 0 bases from J; bases unmatched to any gene: 4. Germline CDR1 MNHNS, CDR2 SASEGT. The CDR3 sequence is CASSVDRTSTDTQYF. The CDR3 DNA reads TGTGCCAGCAGTGTGGACAGGACTAGCACAGATACGCAGTATTTT.

The V and J genes are TRBV19 and TRBJ1-5; TRBD1 is a possible D gene (6 bases). Trimming pared 6 bases from V and 3 bases from J, leaving 15 bases between. Germline V gives CDR1 LNHDA, CDR2 SQIVND (reference sequence). The CDR3 has 15 residues. CDR3: CASSEYGQHNQPQHF. The CDR3 bases are TGTGCCAGTAGCGAATACGGACAGCACAATCAGCCCCAGCATTTT. The full variable domain, its missing parts supplied by reference TRBV19 and TRBJ1-5, is DGGITQSPKYLFRKEGQNVTLSCEQNLNHDAMYWYRQDPGQGLRLIYYSQIVNDFQKGDIAEGYSVSREKKESFPLTVTSAQKNPTAFYLCASSEYGQHNQPQHFGDGTRLSIL.

The rearrangement joins TRBV6-5 to TRBJ1-2; no definite D call. The germline CDR1 and CDR2 sequences are MNHEY and SVGAGI. The germline V and J ends were trimmed by 8 bases and 7 bases, with 14 bases remaining between them. The CDR3 consists of 12 residues. CDR3 residues: CASRESLSGYTF. CDR3 sequence (DNA): TGTGCCAGCCGGGAGTCCCTGAGTGGCTACACCTTC.

The V gene is TRBV18, the J gene TRBJ1-1; D unresolved. The CDR3 totals 13 residues. V shed 5 bases and J shed 1 base, with 8 bases lying between them. Per germline, CDR1 KGHSH and CDR2 LQKENI. The CDR3 sequence: CASSSERNTEAFF. The CDR3 DNA follows: TGTGCCAGCTCAAGCGAGAGGAACACTGAAGCTTTCTTT.

This clone was counted only a few times. The junction differs from germline at one of its ends, possibly a read error. This rearrangement joins TRBV7-7 to TRBJ2-7; 11 bases line up with TRBD2. The germline CDR1 and CDR2 sequences are SSHAT and FNYEAQ (reference sequence). The length of the CDR3 is 15 residues. CDR3 region: CASSQLAGELYEQYF. For the CDR3, the DNA is TGTGCTAGCAGCCAACTAGCGGGAGAATTGTACGAGCAGTACTTC.